This TCR beta chain was identified during a study of T cells after yellow fever vaccination. The table lists this clonotype with many counts. CDR3 length equals 12 residues. Trimming shortened V by 6 bases and J by 11 bases, and 16 bases separated the two germline ends. A single record per CDR3 protein comes from TCRdb applying MiXCR to the 5' RACE reads. The sample records around 30,000 distinct CDR3 sequences, approximately 10% being singletons. The chain carries TRBV12-3 or TRBV12-4 and TRBJ1-1; possible D gene TRBD1, 6 bases. The receptor was derived from a man between 18 and 35 years old who received the YFV17D yellow fever vaccine. The input for sequencing was PBMCs, either bulk or a sorted T-cell subset (CD4+, CD8+, memory, or dextramer-sorted; not recorded which), taken roughly 15 days after the first yellow fever vaccination. CDR3 DNA sequence: TGTGCCAGCAGCCCCCAGGGGTCGGTGGCTTTCTTT. Amino acids: CASSPQGSVAFF.